This TCR beta chain stems from a study of blood T cells in healthy people across ages. This clonotype occurred a few times. The antigen remains undetermined. Germline-derived CDR1 and CDR2 are MRHNA and SNTAGT. The CDR3 consists of 16 residues. Trimming shortened V by 6 bases and J by 8 bases, and 23 bases separated the two germline ends. Then a second PCR, running roughly 7 to 11 cycles, was carried out with a sample-barcoded 5' primer and a J-beta primer mix. TCRdb reprocessed the 5' RACE reads with MiXCR, giving one entry per CDR3 protein. The table lists fewer than 1,200,000 distinct CDR3 sequences, less than 25% of them singletons. Study-wide results and caveats: Greater diversity and more naive CD4+ cells were seen in long-lived donors than in aged donors.

These records were also assigned to another study, of T cells of mothers and their children.

The chain recombines TRBV6-4 with TRBJ2-1; tentative D call: TRBD2 (7 bases). The specimen sequenced was blood. This sequence was found in a girl aged 2 to 9 in good health. CDR3 DNA: TGTGCCAGCAGCGACCTCTCCGGGGGGCGCGAGCATGAGCAGTTCTTC. This translates into CASSDLSGGREHEQFF.